The T cell receptor (beta chain) under discussion was sequenced for a study of blood T cell repertoires in COVID-19. Study background: Specimens from acute and convalescent COVID-19 originated in the United States, Italy and Spain.

Germline V gene lookup returns CDR1 LNHDA and CDR2 SQIVND (reference sequence). V shed 4 bases and J 4 bases; nucleotides not matched to a gene: 5. CDR3 length: 14 amino acids. How the authors handled the data: Nucleated cell counts were estimated from reference gene primer amplification. Clones were sequenced by immunoSEQ multiplex PCR, and TCRdb holds only the in-frame ones, with some missing. V, J and clone size were drawn from that table, and D and trimming were deduced from the DNA. Among 30,000 to 40,000 clones listed, 93% were seen once. Sequencing used peripheral blood. The receptor comes from a male donor with active COVID-19. The V call is TRBV19, the J call TRBJ2-7; the match to TRBD1 covers 9 bases. CDR3 sequence: CASSTTGTGYEQYF. In DNA, the CDR3 is TGTGCCAGTAGTACCACCGGGACAGGGTACGAGCAGTACTTC.